A single sample gave rise to the 7 T cell receptor beta chains below, sequenced in a study of shared clonotypes between healthy human individuals. Sequencing used immunoSEQ multiplex PCR; TCRdb keeps in-frame clones, though not all of them. The table includes about 1.1 million clones, 78% detected once. What was sequenced was memory CD4+ T cells from PBMCs. Stated subset: CD45RA-negative fraction. The source is a man younger than 35 in good health. Some clones in this sample may be carry-over from other donors' samples.

The V and J genes are TRBV6-4 and TRBJ1-2, with D possibly TRBD1 on 5 matching bases. Looked up from germline, CDR1 is MRHNA and CDR2 is SNTAGT. Trimming cost V 7 bases and J 6 bases, with 15 bases left between them. This CDR3 is built from 13 residues. The CDR3 protein is CASTPRRADGYTF. CDR3 coding DNA: TGTGCCAGCACTCCCCGCAGGGCGGATGGCTACACCTTC.

The rearrangement uses TRBV19 and TRBJ2-7, with D unclear. The CDR3 covers 16 residues. Trimming pared 6 bases from V and 0 bases from J, leaving 18 bases between. Per germline, CDR1 LNHDA and CDR2 SQIVND (reference sequence). CDR3 sequence: CASSLVKGPFSYEQYF. The DNA of the CDR3 is TGTGCCAGTAGCCTCGTGAAGGGCCCGTTCTCCTACGAGCAGTACTTC.

This clone was found a few times. This chain joins TRBV6-1 and TRBJ2-5, with unresolved D. With the DNA end fitting TRBJ2-7 better, the J assignment may be wrong. Germline CDR1 and CDR2: MNHNS and SASEGT. This CDR3 spans 14 amino acids. CDR3: CASYSEGRSYEQYF. As DNA, the CDR3 is TGTGCCAGTTACTCTGAAGGCCGCTCCTACGAGCAGTACTTC.

The gene calls are TRBV10-1 and TRBJ1-2; 9 bases are shared with TRBD1. Germline values: CDR1 WNHNN, CDR2 SYGVQD (reference sequence). J was trimmed by 0 bases and V by 8 bases; bases with no gene match: 7. CDR3 size: 15 residues. This CDR3 reads CASGGGQGSNYGYTF. Written as DNA, the CDR3 is TGCGCCAGCGGAGGGGGACAGGGCTCTAACTATGGCTACACCTTC.

V is TRBV6-1 and J is TRBJ2-1; D is possibly TRBD2 (6 bases). V was shortened by 4 bases and J by 6 bases, with 13 bases between the two germline ends. Germline loops: CDR1 MNHNS, CDR2 SASEGT. This CDR3 spans 14 amino acids. The CDR3 loop is CASSGWEAPNEQFF. In nucleotides, the CDR3 is TGTGCCAGCAGTGGCTGGGAGGCCCCCAATGAGCAGTTCTTC.

On this clone: Other nucleotide sequences from this sample produce the same CDR3. The V call is TRBV4-1, the J call TRBJ2-7, with 10 nucleotides matching TRBD1. The germline V gene encodes CDR1 MGHRA and CDR2 YSYEKL. CDR3 length: 15 amino acids. J was trimmed by 3 bases and V by 0 bases; bases with no gene match: 2. The CDR3 is CASSQDRDRGYEQYF. The CDR3 region has the DNA TGCGCCAGCAGCCAAGATAGGGACAGGGGCTACGAGCAGTACTTC.

This sequence joins TRBV4-3 and TRBJ1-2; D gene ambiguous. Germline values: CDR1 LGHNA, CDR2 YSLEER. The V and J ends lost 2 bases and 8 bases respectively, with 12 bases between them. The CDR3 extends over 13 amino acids. Here the CDR3 DNA reads TGCGCCAGCAGCCAATCTTGGGGTACCGGCTACACCTTC. Its protein product is CASSQSWGTGYTF.